The 9 T cell receptor beta chains below were found in one sample sequenced in a study of T cells in localized non-small cell lung cancer. Produced via immunoSEQ multiplex PCR; TCRdb's table is partial and in-frame only. The table lists around 41,000 clones, approximately 86% of them singletons, with over 6% in the top ten. The specimen comprised peripheral blood, sampled before any cancer treatment. Every receptor here comes from a woman between 18 and 50 years old with stage III lung adenocarcinoma.

This clone was seen only a few times. This rearrangement joins TRBV7-8 to TRBJ2-3; 8 bases map to TRBD1. In germline, CDR1 is SGHVS, CDR2 FQNEAQ. J gave up 4 bases and V 5 bases, and 8 bases lay outside the gene matches. The CDR3 runs to 15 residues. This chain's CDR3 is CASSTPGTGADTQYF. The DNA of the CDR3 is TGTGCCAGCAGCACTCCCGGGACAGGAGCAGATACGCAGTATTTT.

The rearrangement links TRBV6-6 to TRBJ2-5; D not resolved. The CDR3 has 11 amino acids. Germline V gene data show CDR1 as MNHNY and CDR2 as SVGAGI (reference sequence). Trimming stripped 5 bases from V and 2 bases from J, with 3 bases between. The chain's CDR3 is CASSPQETQYF. The CDR3 coding sequence is TGTGCCAGCAGTCCTCAAGAGACCCAGTACTTC.

The chain joins TRBV9 to TRBJ1-3; D is unresolved. From germline, CDR1 is SGDLS and CDR2 YYNGEE. The CDR3 spans 15 residues. The V end was cut by 5 bases, the J end by 2 bases, with 14 bases between. CDR3 residues: CASRAGSGTGNTIYF. Written as DNA, the CDR3 is TGTGCCAGCAGGGCGGGGTCTGGGACTGGAAACACCATATATTTT.

The rearrangement uses TRBV5-1 and TRBJ2-6; D is unresolved. Trimming took off 4 bases at V and 1 base at J, with 15 bases between the two ends. This CDR3 region has 17 residues. CDR1 and CDR2 (germline): SGHRS, YFSETQ. CDR3 residues: CASSPRVRSSGANVLTF. The CDR3 bases are TGCGCCAGCAGCCCCCGGGTCAGGTCTTCTGGGGCCAACGTCCTGACTTTC. The full variable domain, in which reference TRBV5-1 and TRBJ2-6 provide the parts outside the CDR3, is KAGVTQTPRYLIKTRGQQVTLSCSPISGHRSVSWYQQTPGQGLQFLFEYFSETQRNKGNFPGRFSGRQFSNSRSEMNVSTLELGDSALYLCASSPRVRSSGANVLTFGAGSRLTVL.

The chain joins TRBV25-1 to TRBJ1-1, with D possibly matching TRBD1 (5 bases). CDR1 is MGHDK and CDR2 is SYGVNS in the germline V gene. The CDR3 sequence is 14 residues long. V was trimmed by 5 bases and J by 0 bases, leaving 10 bases between them. CDR3 residues: CASSSGRLNTEAFF. CDR3 DNA sequence: TGTGCCAGCAGTTCGGGGCGCTTGAACACTGAAGCTTTCTTT.

J is TRBJ2-4 and V is TRBV5-1; 8 bases fit TRBD1. CDR1 and CDR2 (germline): SGHRS, YFSETQ. The V gene end was trimmed by 4 bases and the J gene end by 15 bases; junction bases not matched to a gene: 15. This CDR3 is built from 14 residues. CDR3 sequence (DNA): TGCGCCAGCAGCCCCATAGGACAGGGTGGGCTTCGGTACTTC. This sequence encodes CASSPIGQGGLRYF.

This chain joins TRBV5-1 and TRBJ1-6; D uncertain. V lost 0 bases to trimming and J lost 7 bases, with 14 bases between them. The CDR3 loop spans 16 amino acids. Per the germline V gene, CDR1 is SGHRS and CDR2 is YFSETQ. The DNA for the CDR3 is TGCGCCAGCAGCTTGGGAGATCGGACGGCAAATTCACCCCTCCACTTT. Translating gives CASSLGDRTANSPLHF.

The chain couples TRBV11-2 to TRBJ1-6, with D unclear. Deletions cut 5 bases from V and 7 bases from J, with 12 bases between. Germline loops: CDR1 SGHAT, CDR2 FQNNGV. The CDR3 spans 14 residues. This chain's CDR3 is CASSQEHGNSPLHF. The CDR3 region has the DNA TGTGCCAGCAGCCAAGAACACGGCAATTCACCCCTCCACTTT.

The chain employs TRBV5-6 and TRBJ2-5, with D unresolved. CDR1 is SGHDT, CDR2 YYEEEE, per germline. This CDR3 contains 13 residues. V lost 0 bases and J 3 bases, leaving 6 bases between the germline ends. Written as DNA, the CDR3 is TGTGCCAGCAGCTTGGCCTGGAAAGAGACCCAGTACTTC. Its translation: CASSLAWKETQYF.